These T cell receptor beta chains were read from a single sample in a study of cytomegalovirus exposure and HLA in healthy donors. Profiled with immunoSEQ multiplex PCR; TCRdb holds only in-frame clones, not every one. The sample holds about 150,000 clones, 70% to 90% seen once. Sequenced sample: PBMCs. These receptors came from a woman between 35 and 50 years old in good health and CMV-seropositive. Both conserved end residues are part of each CDR3. The order of the fields is D gene, V gene, CDR3 length, clone size, J gene, CDR3 protein, CDR3 DNA. D genes are given only for firm matches. Size values are once, few and many counts, or a class for expanded clones, and some rows have none.

>TRBD2|TRBV5-6|15|once|TRBJ2-1
CASSLSGGGIIEQFF
TGTGCCAGCAGCTTGTCGGGCGGGGGAATTATTGAGCAGTTCTTC
>TRBD1|TRBV10-3|17|NA|TRBJ1-5
CAIRGRDRGRINQPQHF
TGTGCCATCAGGGGACGAGACAGGGGGCGGATCAATCAGCCCCAGCATTTT
>TRBD1|TRBV18|15|NA|TRBJ2-2
CASSRQGAYTGELFF
TGTGCCAGCTCACGACAGGGGGCCTACACCGGGGAGCTGTTTTTT
>NA|TRBV27|16|NA|TRBJ2-3
CASSFLGGPYTDTQYF
TGTGCCAGCAGCTTCCTGGGGGGACCCTACACAGATACGCAGTATTTT
>TRBD1|TRBV19|14|few|TRBJ1-1
CASSLQGANTEAFF
TGTGCCAGTAGCCTACAGGGGGCGAACACTGAAGCTTTCTTT
>NA|TRBV7-2|18|few|TRBJ2-6
CASSSGPRSSSGANVLTF
TGTGCCAGCAGCTCAGGCCCCCGTTCCAGCTCTGGGGCCAACGTCCTGACTTTC
>TRBD2|TRBV2|14|NA|TRBJ2-5
CASSPAGGGETQYF
TGTGCCAGCAGCCCAGCGGGAGGAGGGGAGACCCAGTACTTC
>TRBD2|TRBV10-3|14|NA|TRBJ2-1
CAISRASGSNEQFF
TGTGCCATCTCCCGGGCCAGCGGGAGCAATGAGCAGTTCTTC
>NA|TRBV2|12|NA|TRBJ1-2
CASSGHIYGYTF
TGTGCCAGCAGTGGTCACATCTATGGCTACACCTTC
>TRBD1|TRBV7-9|16|NA|TRBJ2-2
CASSLTGQDHTGELFF
TGTGCCAGCAGCTTAACCGGACAGGACCACACCGGGGAGCTGTTTTTT
>NA|TRBV5-1|16|NA|TRBJ2-5
CASSLAQSGRGETQYF
TGCGCCAGCAGCTTGGCTCAGTCCGGGAGAGGAGAGACCCAGTACTTC
>NA|TRBV5-4|13|NA|TRBJ1-2
CASRGERVSGYTF
TGTGCCAGCAGGGGGGAGCGGGTCAGTGGCTACACCTTC
>NA|TRBV28|17|NA|TRBJ2-6
CASSLGGRVGGANVLTF
TGTGCCAGCAGTTTAGGGGGCAGGGTAGGTGGGGCCAACGTCCTGACTTTC
>TRBD1|TRBV27|16|NA|TRBJ2-2
CASSLLSGGFTGELFF
TGTGCCAGCAGTTTATTGTCAGGGGGCTTCACCGGGGAGCTGTTTTTT
>NA|TRBV18|12|NA|TRBJ2-7
CASSGDTYEQYF
TGTGCCAGCTCAGGGGACACCTACGAGCAGTACTTC
>NA|TRBV11-1|14|NA|TRBJ2-7
CASSLLAPMGEQYF
TGTGCCAGCAGCTTACTAGCCCCTATGGGGGAGCAGTACTTC
>NA|TRBV5-6|13|once|TRBJ1-3
CASSPRGSDTIYF
TGTGCCAGCAGCCCCCGGGGGTCGGACACCATATATTTT
>TRBD2|TRBV28|16|NA|TRBJ2-5
CASSPRTGGRGGTQYF
TGTGCCAGCAGCCCCAGAACGGGCGGGAGGGGGGGGACCCAGTACTTC
>NA|TRBV2|14|NA|TRBJ2-7
CASSEQGVSYEQYF
TGTGCCAGCAGTGAACAGGGTGTATCCTACGAGCAGTACTTC
>NA|TRBV6-1|16|once|TRBJ2-7
CASSEAWAVPSYEQYF
TGTGCCAGCAGTGAAGCGTGGGCAGTGCCCTCCTACGAGCAGTACTTC
>NA|TRBV5-1|13|NA|TRBJ1-4
CASSLDGGGKLFF
TGCGCCAGCAGCTTGGACGGTGGAGGAAAACTGTTTTTT
>NA|TRBV28|12|NA|TRBJ1-2
CASRGTNYGYTF
TGTGCCAGCAGGGGCACTAACTATGGCTACACCTTC
>NA|TRBV28|15|few|TRBJ2-7
CASRSLAPPPYEQYF
TGTGCCAGCAGGTCACTAGCTCCGCCCCCCTACGAGCAGTACTTC
>NA|TRBV7-9|19|NA|TRBJ1-3
CASSLHGPRGDDSGNTIYF
TGTGCCAGCAGCTTACACGGTCCCAGGGGAGATGACTCTGGAAACACCATATATTTT
>TRBD2|TRBV9|14|once|TRBJ2-4
CASSGTSGQNIQYF
TGTGCCAGCAGCGGAACTAGCGGCCAAAACATTCAGTACTTC
>NA|TRBV9|15|NA|TRBJ2-1
CASSGGTETYNEQFF
TGTGCCAGCAGCGGCGGGACCGAAACCTACAATGAGCAGTTCTTC
>NA|TRBV28|13|NA|TRBJ2-2
CASSAYAAGELFF
TGTGCCAGCAGTGCTTATGCGGCCGGGGAGCTGTTTTTT
>NA|TRBV6-5|16|NA|TRBJ2-7
CASSYRFLTGGAEKYF
TGTGCCAGCAGTTACCGATTTCTGACTGGCGGGGCCGAAAAGTACTTC
>NA|TRBV19|13|NA|TRBJ2-5
CASSIGRIETQYF
TGTGCCAGTAGTATCGGTAGAATAGAGACCCAGTACTTC
>NA|TRBV18|13|NA|TRBJ1-2
CASSPGSGTYYTF
TGTGCCAGCTCACCGGGGTCCGGGACTTACTACACCTTC
>NA|TRBV7-9|16|NA|TRBJ1-5
CASSLVGEQANQPQHF
TGTGCCAGCAGCTTAGTTGGGGAGCAGGCCAATCAGCCCCAGCATTTT
>NA|TRBV7-9|16|NA|TRBJ1-2
CASSPPDNPGAYGYTF
TGTGCCAGCAGCCCCCCGGACAATCCGGGCGCCTATGGCTACACCTTC
>TRBD2|TRBV9|20|NA|TRBJ2-1
CASSVEVTSLRTSSYNEQFF
TGTGCCAGCAGCGTAGAGGTGACTAGCCTAAGGACGAGCTCCTACAATGAGCAGTTCTTC
>NA|TRBV7-9|12|NA|TRBJ2-1
CASSKGDNEQFF
TGTGCCAGCAGCAAAGGGGACAATGAGCAGTTCTTC
>NA|TRBV5-1|13|NA|TRBJ1-6
CASSSRENSPLHF
TGCGCCAGCAGCTCTCGGGAGAATTCACCCCTCCACTTT
>NA|TRBV7-2|13|NA|TRBJ1-1
CASSLQGYTEAFF
TGTGCCAGCAGCTTACAGGGGTACACTGAAGCTTTCTTT
>TRBD1|TRBV9|13|NA|TRBJ1-3
CASSHRGSNTIYF
TGTGCCAGCAGCCACAGGGGATCGAACACCATATATTTT
>NA|TRBV6-6|16|NA|TRBJ2-1
CASSLSGLSTNNEQFF
TGTGCCAGCAGCCTTTCGGGACTCAGCACTAACAATGAGCAGTTCTTC
>TRBD2|TRBV27|16|NA|TRBJ2-1
CASSSISGISYNEQFF
TGTGCCAGCAGTTCGATTAGCGGGATCTCCTACAATGAGCAGTTCTTC
>NA|TRBV25-1|15|NA|TRBJ1-1
CASSATFQGDTEAFF
TGTGCCAGCAGTGCAACTTTCCAAGGGGACACTGAAGCTTTCTTT
>NA|TRBV7-6|15|NA|TRBJ2-7
CASSSTQGGGYEQYF
TGTGCCAGCAGCTCTACCCAGGGTGGGGGCTACGAGCAGTACTTC
>NA|TRBV5-1|11|few|TRBJ2-7
CASSFESEQYF
TGCGCCAGCAGCTTTGAGTCCGAGCAGTACTTC
>TRBD2|TRBV2|15|NA|TRBJ2-2
CASRKLAGDAGELFF
TGTGCCAGCAGGAAACTAGCGGGAGATGCCGGGGAGCTGTTTTTT
>NA|TRBV6-1|14|NA|TRBJ2-7
CASSVRRGAWEQYF
TGTGCCAGCAGTGTCCGCAGGGGAGCATGGGAGCAGTACTTC
>TRBD2|TRBV27|16|few|TRBJ2-7
CASSPLAGESSYEQYF
TGTGCCAGCAGTCCATTAGCGGGGGAATCTTCCTACGAGCAGTACTTC
>NA|TRBV7-2|14|NA|TRBJ1-2
CASSPRLGGYGYTF
TGTGCCAGCAGCCCCCGGCTGGGAGGCTATGGCTACACCTTC
>NA|TRBV7-9|14|NA|TRBJ1-6
CASSPGQYNSPLHF
TGTGCCAGCAGCCCAGGACAGTATAATTCACCCCTCCACTTT
>TRBD2|TRBV30|13|NA|TRBJ2-7
CAWSSGKGGEQYF
TGTGCCTGGAGTAGCGGGAAGGGAGGCGAGCAGTACTTC
>NA|TRBV28|14|once|TRBJ1-1
CASRTGTVNTEAFF
TGTGCCAGCAGAACAGGGACGGTGAACACTGAAGCTTTCTTT
>NA|TRBV7-3|15|NA|TRBJ2-2
CASSPLSSATGELFF
TGTGCCAGCAGCCCCCTTAGTTCCGCCACCGGGGAGCTGTTTTTT
>NA|TRBV4-1|14|NA|TRBJ2-5
CASSQVQGQETQYF
TGCGCCAGCAGCCAAGTGCAGGGCCAAGAGACCCAGTACTTC
>NA|TRBV6-5|14|NA|TRBJ2-1
CASRRESSYNEQFF
TGTGCCAGCAGGAGGGAAAGCTCCTACAATGAGCAGTTCTTC
>NA|TRBV6-1|14|NA|TRBJ2-4
CASSEFSGVNIQYF
TGTGCCAGCAGTGAATTCAGCGGAGTAAACATTCAGTACTTC